Included here is one TCR beta chain sequence, with context. In the original workflow: Estimation of nucleated cell counts was performed using reference gene primer amplification. Clones were read by immunoSEQ multiplex PCR, and TCRdb kept only the in-frame ones, dropping some. The V and J calls and clone size come from that table; D and trimming were worked out from the DNA. The data contain approximately 500,000 clones, roughly nine tenths of them singletons. V shed 4 bases and J shed 2 bases, with 9 bases lying between them. This CDR3 contains 12 residues. Germline V lookup: CDR1 SQVTM, CDR2 ANQGSEA. In Seattle, patients joined the study during active infection and were tracked longitudinally. The data were taken from a study of blood T cell repertoires in COVID-19. Study summary: There were acute and convalescent COVID-19 samples, and they came from the United States, Italy and Spain. The cDNA or gDNA used as material had been derived from T cells, B-cell-depleted T cells, or PBMCs.

Specimen: peripheral blood. The receptor was isolated from a man between 18 and 35 years old with COVID-19, enrolled during active disease. This chain uses TRBV29-1 with TRBJ2-7, with D possibly matching TRBD1 (6 bases). This CDR3 is CSVGTDPYEQYF. The DNA for the CDR3 is TGCAGCGTTGGGACAGACCCCTACGAGCAGTACTTC.